This is a list of T cell receptor beta chains from one sample in a study of blood T cell repertoires in COVID-19. Clones were read by immunoSEQ multiplex PCR, and TCRdb kept only the in-frame ones, dropping some. The sample lists 250,000 or so clones, 75% to 90% occurring once. The sequenced sample consisted of peripheral blood. The receptors were gathered from a woman in her twenties or thirties with active or convalescent COVID-19. Each CDR3 is given with its conserved first and last residue. Clone size is not always given. Where it is, it says once, few, many or a class for expanded clones.

. TRBJ1-2 TRBV10-3 CATTPEAQVNGYTF
few TRBJ2-1 TRBV15 CATSSGTSGGDNEQFF
. TRBJ1-1 TRBV19 CASINAGTALSEAFF
. TRBJ1-1 TRBV5-1 CASRQQGGTEAFF
. TRBJ1-1 TRBV5-1 CASSKGQGNTEAFF
. TRBJ1-3 TRBV7-5 CARSFVQGAGGNTIYF
. TRBJ1-2 TRBV6-5 CASSRGATGDYGYTF
. TRBJ1-6 TRBV28 CASTEAVRGEWDSPLHF
. TRBJ2-1 TRBV11-3 CASSSPDSYNEQFF
. TRBJ1-3 TRBV7-2 CASSNRNTIYF
few TRBJ2-5 TRBV18 CASSPMSVTETQYF
. TRBJ2-5 TRBV2 CASKASGGEETQYF
once TRBJ1-2 TRBV21-1 CASSVHRGRNYGYTF
. TRBJ1-1 TRBV18 CASSPSTNTEAFF
. TRBJ1-2 TRBV7-2 CASSPGYGYTF
. TRBJ1-6 TRBV5-1 CASSLSPTGRNSPLHF
. TRBJ1-2 TRBV3-1/TRBV3-2 CASSPGQGGRGYTF
once TRBJ1-5 TRBV28 CASSPGGSNQPQHF
. TRBJ2-4 TRBV28 CASNPGGEPKNIQYF
. TRBJ2-6 TRBV6-5 CASSYDGQVGANVLTF
. TRBJ1-5 TRBV21-1 CASRVRTGGQPQHF
. TRBJ2-2 TRBV28 CASRSGTSGELFF
. TRBJ1-5 TRBV7-9 CASSPGRGGGKGNQPQHF
. TRBJ1-2 TRBV28 CASRGTGEHGYTF
. TRBJ2-1 TRBV12-5 CASGLAGGYNEQFF
. TRBJ1-1 TRBV7-9 CASSYASTEAFF
. TRBJ2-2 TRBV19 CASIDSRRGGTGELFF
. TRBJ2-1 TRBV15 CATSSLRGGQNEQFF
. TRBJ2-1 TRBV5-1 CASSLNLPGEQFF
. TRBJ2-7 TRBV5-1 CASSFEGRGTNEQYF
. TRBJ1-1 TRBV6-2/TRBV6-3 CASSPYRVDTEAFF
. TRBJ2-5 TRBV20-1 CSANRETQYF
. TRBJ1-2 TRBV7-2 CASSFGVWEGYTF
. TRBJ2-7 TRBV29-1 CSVDRGHEQYF
. TRBJ1-2 TRBV15 CATSSRDRVGIRDGYTF
few TRBJ1-1 TRBV9 CASSGIQGARNTEAFF
. TRBJ2-1 TRBV4-2 CASSQVSGGAREQFF
few TRBJ1-2 TRBV19 CASSISRAFNYGYTF
. TRBJ1-5 TRBV2 CASSPGQGGQPQHF
. TRBJ2-7 TRBV19 CASSIVDVGDEQYF
few TRBJ1-3 TRBV12-3/TRBV12-4 CASRSGTGPPAYF
. TRBJ1-6 TRBV6-5 CASSSILQGTPLHF
. TRBJ1-2 TRBV29-1 CSVEIQGYGYTF
few TRBJ1-2 TRBV18 CASSPVTGTGYGYTF
. TRBJ2-1 TRBV7-3 CASSLGGGARRGEQFF
. TRBJ2-2 TRBV27 CASSSPGAHTGELFF
. TRBJ1-2 TRBV13 CASSSFRGPVYENYGYTF
. TRBJ1-3 TRBV27 CASSLSRSGNTIYF
. TRBJ1-4 TRBV21-1 CASSDRQGLGEKLFF
once TRBJ2-2 TRBV10-3 CAISAAGGVGELFF
. TRBJ1-4 TRBV2 CASRGDTTNEKLFF
. TRBJ2-3 TRBV21-1 CASSNKEGRPSTDTQYF
. TRBJ2-1 TRBV29-1 CSVGGKGINEQFF
. TRBJ2-6 TRBV27 CASSSTFGLAGSSGANVLTF
. TRBJ2-1 TRBV4-2 CASSQEPLEPYNEQFF